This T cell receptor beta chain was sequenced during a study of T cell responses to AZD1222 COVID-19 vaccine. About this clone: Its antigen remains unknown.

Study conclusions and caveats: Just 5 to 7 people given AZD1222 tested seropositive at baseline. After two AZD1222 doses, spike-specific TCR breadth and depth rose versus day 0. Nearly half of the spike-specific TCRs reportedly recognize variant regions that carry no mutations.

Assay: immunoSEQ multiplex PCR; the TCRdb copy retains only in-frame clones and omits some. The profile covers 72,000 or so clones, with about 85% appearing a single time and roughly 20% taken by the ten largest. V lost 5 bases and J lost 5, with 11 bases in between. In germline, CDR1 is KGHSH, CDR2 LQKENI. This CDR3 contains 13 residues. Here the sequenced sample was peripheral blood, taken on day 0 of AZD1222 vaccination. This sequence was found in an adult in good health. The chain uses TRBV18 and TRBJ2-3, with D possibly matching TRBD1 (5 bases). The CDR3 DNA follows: TGTGCCAGCTCAGAGTCAGGGAAAGATACGCAGTATTTT. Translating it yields CASSESGKDTQYF.